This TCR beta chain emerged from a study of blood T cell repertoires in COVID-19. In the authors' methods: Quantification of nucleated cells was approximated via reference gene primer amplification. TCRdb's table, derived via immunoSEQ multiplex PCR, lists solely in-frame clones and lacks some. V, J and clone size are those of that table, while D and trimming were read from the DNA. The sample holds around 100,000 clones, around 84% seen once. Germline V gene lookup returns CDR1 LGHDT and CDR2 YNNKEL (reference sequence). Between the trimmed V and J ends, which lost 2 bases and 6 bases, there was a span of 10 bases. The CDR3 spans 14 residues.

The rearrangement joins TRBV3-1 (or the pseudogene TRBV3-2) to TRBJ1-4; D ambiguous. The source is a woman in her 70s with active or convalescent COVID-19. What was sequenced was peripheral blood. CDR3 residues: CASSQWRTDEKLFF. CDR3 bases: TGTGCCAGCAGCCAATGGAGGACGGATGAAAAACTGTTTTTT.